This record looks at one T cell receptor beta chain sequence and its context. CD8 memory cells included CD45RO+ cells plus CCR7-negative CD45RA+ TemRA cells. This sample stems from a study of shared clonotypes between healthy human individuals. About the research overall: The donors, two women and a few men, were aged 18 to 49. Researchers assigned three CD4 naive, three CD4 memory, two CD8 naive and one CD8 memory plate to each donor.

V shed 1 base and J 4 bases; nucleotides not matched to a gene: 9. CDR3 length: 16 amino acids. Per germline, CDR1 SGHTA and CDR2 FQGTGA. Around 30,000 T cell genomes (approximately 190 ng DNA) went into each sorted-subset replicate. Repertoires were generated with immunoSEQ multiplex PCR, while TCRdb's copy carries only in-frame clones and drops some. The sample includes some 89,000 clones, less than 80% of them seen just once. This sequence was found in a man between 25 and 39 years old in good health. The sequencing sample was made of memory CD8+ T cells sorted from blood. As for subset: CD45RO+ cells pooled with CCR7-negative TemRA cells. The V call is TRBV7-3, the J call TRBJ2-5; 7 bases line up with TRBD2. In nucleotides, the CDR3 is TGTGCCAGCAGCTTAATTGTGGGCGGGAGCGGAGAGACCCAGTACTTC. It encodes CASSLIVGGSGETQYF.